The rows below give T cell receptor beta chains drawn from one sample of a study of CD8 T cells in ankylosing spondylitis. One entry per CDR3 protein, called by TCRdb with MiXCR from the 5' RACE reads. The sample holds 250,000 to 400,000 distinct CDR3 sequences, roughly 12% seen once. Sequencing was performed on blood, either unsorted or a sorted T cell fraction (not recorded which). Every receptor here comes from a female donor with ankylosing spondylitis or in good health (not recorded which). Both conserved end residues are part of each CDR3. D genes are given only for firm matches. Clone size is given for some rows only: seen once, a few or many times, or a class if the clone is expanded.

many	TRBV28	TRBJ2-7	NA	TGTGCCAGCACCCCACACTTAACAGGGACCGAGCAGTACTTC	CASTPHLTGTEQYF
many	TRBV3-1	TRBJ2-5	NA	TGTGCCAGCAGCCCCCTCCCGGGACAACAAGAGACCCAGTACTTC	CASSPLPGQQETQYF
NA	TRBV7-8	TRBJ2-2	TRBD2	TGTGCCAGCAGCTTAGAACTAGCGGGAGTATCCGGGGAGCTGTTTTTT	CASSLELAGVSGELFF
NA	TRBV5-1	TRBJ2-1	NA	TGCGCCAGCAGCACGCGGACCGGGGATGAGCAGTTCTTC	CASSTRTGDEQFF
many	TRBV10-3	TRBJ2-7	NA	TGTGCCATCAGTGAGGGTTTTACCAGTAGCTCCTACGAGCAGTACTTC	CAISEGFTSSSYEQYF
many	TRBV5-1	TRBJ1-5	NA	TGCGCCAGCAGCCCGGACGGAACATTTAGCAATCAGCCCCAGCATTTT	CASSPDGTFSNQPQHF
many	TRBV12-3/TRBV12-4	TRBJ1-1	NA	TGTGCCAGCAGTCCCGCCCCCGGGAACACTGAAGCTTTCTTT	CASSPAPGNTEAFF
few	TRBV20-1	TRBJ2-5	NA	TGCAGTGCTGGCCAGGGGACCTCACAGACCCAGTACTTC	CSAGQGTSQTQYF
many	TRBV20-1	TRBJ1-6	TRBD1	TGCAGTGCTAGAGAGCAACAGGGGGCTAATTCACCCCTCCACTTT	CSAREQQGANSPLHF
many	TRBV5-1	TRBJ1-1	NA	TGCGCCAGCAGCTTGGACCCAGGCATGAACACTGAAGCTTTCTTT	CASSLDPGMNTEAFF
few	TRBV20-1	TRBJ2-7	TRBD2	TGCAGTGCTAGAGAGATAGCGGGAGGCGTCTCCTACGAGCAGTACTTC	CSAREIAGGVSYEQYF
many	TRBV5-1	TRBJ1-2	NA	TGCGCCCCGACGGGACCCAAATATGGCTACACCTTC	CAPTGPKYGYTF
NA	TRBV10-3	TRBJ2-2	TRBD2	TGTGCCATCAGTGAGTCTCTGAGACTAGCGGGGAACACCGGGGAGCTGTTTTTT	CAISESLRLAGNTGELFF
many	TRBV7-9	TRBJ2-3	TRBD2	TGTGCCAGCAGCGAGACTAGCGGGAGCACAGATACGCAGTATTTT	CASSETSGSTDTQYF
many	TRBV11-2	TRBJ1-5	NA	TGTGCCAGCAGCTTGTCCCTGGACAGTAGGATCCAGCCCCAGCATTTT	CASSLSLDSRIQPQHF
NA	TRBV7-8	TRBJ2-6	NA	TGTGCCAGCAGCGTAGCAAGACTCTCTGGGGCCAACGTCCTGACTTTC	CASSVARLSGANVLTF
many	TRBV2	TRBJ1-5	NA	TGTGCCAGCAGTGAAGCCCGGGGCGCGGGGCAGCCCCAGCATTTT	CASSEARGAGQPQHF
few	TRBV7-6	TRBJ2-2	TRBD1	TGTGCCAGCAGCCGGACAGGGGTCTTCACCGGGGAGCTGTTTTTT	CASSRTGVFTGELFF
few	TRBV5-5	TRBJ2-7	TRBD2	TGTGCCAGCAGCTCTCGACTAGCCGCCAGCTCCTACGAGCAGTACTTC	CASSSRLAASSYEQYF